This TCR beta chain was recorded in a study of prognosis after radiotherapy for stage I lung cancer. Background on the study: Nobody among the patients got concurrent therapy with stereotactic body radiotherapy. Study findings and constraints: In patients receiving stereotactic body radiation therapy, unique TCR clone counts fell afterward, median approximately 9,100 versus 7,200.

The authors amplified TCR beta CDR3 from genomic DNA using two-round multiplex PCR. Primers (each specific to one TRBV or TRBJ gene) were used in first-round PCR. TCRdb used MiXCR to reprocess the multiplex PCR reads, holding one entry per CDR3 protein. The table lists roughly 20,000 distinct CDR3 sequences, roughly 44% of them singletons. The germline gives CDR1 MGHDK, CDR2 SYGVNS. This CDR3 comprises 14 residues. Between the trimmed V and J ends, which lost 4 bases and 5 bases, there was a span of 11 bases. This clonotype was observed many times. Its antigen is as yet unknown. Sequenced material: PBMCs, taken before or after stereotactic body radiation therapy (not recorded which). This chain connects TRBV25-1 to TRBJ1-4; D gene ambiguous. The TCR sequence derives from a donor aged 50 or older with non-small cell lung cancer. CDR3 in amino acids: CASSGFGLNEKLFF. CDR3 in DNA: TGTGCCAGCAGTGGATTTGGGCTGAATGAAAAACTGTTTTTT.